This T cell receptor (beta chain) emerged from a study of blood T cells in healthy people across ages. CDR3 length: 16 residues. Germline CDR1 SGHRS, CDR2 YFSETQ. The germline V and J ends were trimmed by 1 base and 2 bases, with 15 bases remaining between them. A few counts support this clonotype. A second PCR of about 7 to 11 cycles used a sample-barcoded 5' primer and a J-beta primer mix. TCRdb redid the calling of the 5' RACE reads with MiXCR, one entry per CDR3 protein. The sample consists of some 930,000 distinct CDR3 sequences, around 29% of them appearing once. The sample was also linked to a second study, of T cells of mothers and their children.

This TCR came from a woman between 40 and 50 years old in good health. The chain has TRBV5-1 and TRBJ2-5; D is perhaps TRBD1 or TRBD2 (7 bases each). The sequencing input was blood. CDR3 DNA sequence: TGCGCCAGCAGCTTGAGCGGGACAGTGATACAAGAGACCCAGTACTTC. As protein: CASSLSGTVIQETQYF.